This T cell receptor (beta chain) was documented in a study of cytomegalovirus exposure and HLA in healthy donors. Overall study: Early released data comprised 80 million to 100 million unique TCRs from HLA-typed donors. Study findings and constraints: A later analysis reportedly found that, within productive TCRs, an Asian-associated ancestry cluster had fewer N-insertions than the mean observed across the roughly 700 donors.

PCR amplification relied on 60 Vbeta primers (plus 13 Jbeta primers). In the original workflow: Later, an analysis found about 80 million unique TCR beta chains, and 9.5 million to 11 million of these were shared. Clones were sequenced by immunoSEQ multiplex PCR, and TCRdb holds only the in-frame ones, with some missing. The DNA was the basis for D and trimming; V, J and clone size are from that table. The sample holds approximately 120,000 clones, approximately 80% seen once. At sampling all donors were nominally healthy, likely with unrecorded immune exposures. The table lists this clone with a count of one. The antigen remains undetermined. Germline loops: CDR1 SGHDN, CDR2 FVKESK. Trimming removed 1 base from V and 11 bases from J, with 20 bases in between. CDR3 length: 15 amino acids.

This TCR derives from a man in his fifties in good health and CMV-seronegative. The sample taken for sequencing was PBMCs. The V and J genes are TRBV14 and TRBJ1-1; a weak D match, TRBD1 (5 bases). This chain's CDR3 is CASSQAGLNGGAAFF. The DNA of the CDR3 is TGTGCCAGCAGCCAAGCGGGACTTAATGGTGGGGCGGCTTTCTTT.